This T cell receptor beta chain stems from a study of cytomegalovirus exposure and HLA in healthy donors. This PCR relied on a set of 60 Vbeta primers and 13 Jbeta primers. Method: immunoSEQ multiplex PCR; TCRdb's copy keeps in-frame clones and lacks some. This sample has 140,000 to 150,000 clones; 9.7% occur once, and the top ten carry 1.5% to 2%. V shed 0 bases and J shed 0 bases, with 9 bases lying between them. Germline CDR1 SGHDT, CDR2 YYEEEE. The CDR3 is 15 residues long. The gene calls are TRBV5-6 and TRBJ1-2; D might be TRBD1 (5 bases). What was sequenced was PBMCs. The receptor comes from a man aged 50-60 years in good health and CMV-seronegative. CDR3 sequence (DNA): TGTGCCAGCAGCTTGGCCCCGACAGCTAACTATGGCTACACCTTC. Encoded protein: CASSLAPTANYGYTF.